This T cell receptor beta chain came from a study of cytomegalovirus exposure and HLA in healthy donors. Study overall: In a previous analysis, 95 million to 130 million unique TCR beta sequences were found from roughly 200 million T cells. General study points: The authors later found most CMV-associated TCR beta chains appeared HLA-restricted.

The primer mix had 60 Vbeta and 13 Jbeta primers. The repertoire was sequenced with immunoSEQ multiplex PCR; TCRdb's copy has only in-frame clones and lacks some. The sample lists roughly 140,000 clones; about three quarters were seen once. Details on this clone: The antigen is unknown.

J was trimmed by 5 bases and V by 4 bases; bases with no gene match: 8. Germline V gene sequence: CDR1 MGHRA, CDR2 YSYEKL. The CDR3 contains 17 residues. The TCR comes from a man younger than 35 in good health and CMV-seronegative. The sequencing sample was made of PBMCs. The chain carries TRBV4-1 and TRBJ2-1; 13 nucleotides line up with TRBD2. CDR3 bases: TGCGCCAGCAGCCCTCTTCAAACTAGCGGGGGGGACAATGAGCAGTTCTTC. Its translation is CASSPLQTSGGDNEQFF.